The source of this T cell receptor beta chain is a study of blood T cell repertoires in COVID-19. Profiled with immunoSEQ multiplex PCR; TCRdb holds only in-frame clones, not every one. The sample holds 250,000 to 300,000 clones, 88% seen once. The clonotype comes from a woman between 65 and 79 years old with COVID-19, enrolled during active disease. Sequencing was carried out using peripheral blood.

The CDR3 region has the DNA TGTGCCAGCAGTGAATCGGGACATGGGCTTGGGAAAGCTTTCTTT. It is translated as CASSESGHGLGKAFF. The V gene is TRBV6-1, the J gene TRBJ1-1; possible D gene TRBD1, 6 bases. Between the trimmed V and J ends, which lost 2 bases and 9 bases, there was a span of 19 bases. Germline V gene sequence: CDR1 MNHNS, CDR2 SASEGT. The CDR3 totals 15 residues.